The 25 T cell receptor beta chains given below trace back to one sample, sequenced in a study of hypomethylating agent response in myelodysplastic syndrome. TCRdb's table, derived via immunoSEQ multiplex PCR, lists solely in-frame clones and lacks some. The sample has 4,500 to 5,500 clones, nearly 85% seen once. The sequencing here drew on bone marrow, taken before or after starting hypomethylating agent treatment for myelodysplastic syndrome (not recorded which). The receptors originated from a human donor with myelodysplastic syndrome.

The sample holds one count of this clone. The chain links TRBV5-6 to TRBJ2-7; D unresolved. The CDR3 runs to 15 residues. Germline V gives CDR1 SGHDT, CDR2 YYEEEE. V was clipped by 0 bases and J by 5 bases, with 15 bases between them. The CDR3 protein is CASSLAEARLDEQYF. The CDR3 DNA follows: TGTGCCAGCAGCTTGGCCGAGGCTAGGTTGGACGAGCAGTACTTC.

The gene calls are TRBV5-1 and TRBJ1-1; unclear D gene. Per the germline V gene, CDR1 is SGHRS and CDR2 is YFSETQ. V was shortened by 1 base and J by 1 base, with 5 bases between the two germline ends. The CDR3 loop spans 13 amino acids. The CDR3 loop reads CASSLHGNTEAFF. CDR3 sequence (DNA): TGCGCCAGCAGCTTGCACGGGAACACTGAAGCTTTCTTT.

In its sample, this clone was seen a few times. The gene calls are TRBV2 and TRBJ2-7; D tentatively reads TRBD1 or TRBD2 (5 bases each). The V and J ends lost 5 bases and 5 bases respectively, with 16 bases between them. This CDR3 has 14 residues. Germline lookup yields CDR1 SNHLY and CDR2 FYNNEI. CDR3 sequence reads: CASSILGDLDEQYF. The CDR3 DNA reads as TGTGCCAGCAGTATTCTGGGGGATCTAGACGAGCAGTACTTC. Full variable domain (missing parts from reference TRBV2 and TRBJ2-7): EPEVTQTPSHQVTQMGQEVILRCVPISNHLYFYWYRQILGQKVEFLVSFYNNEISEKSEIFDDQFSVERPDGSNFTLKIRSTKLEDSAMYFCASSILGDLDEQYFGPGTRLTVT.

The V gene is TRBV10-1, the J gene TRBJ2-2, with 9 nucleotides matching TRBD2. The V segment lost 0 bases and the J segment 1 base; nucleotides outside the gene matches: 0. This CDR3 region has 16 residues. Germline V gene sequence: CDR1 WNHNN, CDR2 SYGVQD (reference sequence). CDR3 DNA: TGCGCCAGCAGTGAGTCTAGCGGGGGGAACACCGGGGAGCTGTTTTTT. It codes for CASSESSGGNTGELFF.

The chain is built from TRBV25-1 and TRBJ1-2, with 8 bases identical to TRBD1. Germline V gene sequence: CDR1 MGHDK, CDR2 SYGVNS. The CDR3 length is 16 residues. V was clipped by 9 bases and J by 8 bases; unmatched bases: 20. This CDR3 is CASPSRGGQGWRGYTF. The CDR3 DNA reads TGTGCCAGTCCTTCGAGGGGTGGACAGGGCTGGAGAGGCTACACCTTC.

The V call is TRBV2, the J call TRBJ2-5; weak D call: TRBD2 (5 bases). CDR1 SNHLY and CDR2 FYNNEI come from the germline V gene. Between the trimmed V and J ends, which lost 7 bases and 5 bases, there was a span of 14 bases. This CDR3 comprises 13 residues. CDR3 DNA: TGTGCCAGCATTGCGGACTGGCGCGAGACCCAGTACTTC. Translated, it gives CASIADWRETQYF. Looking up the rest from reference TRBV2 and TRBJ2-5 gives the full variable domain: EPEVTQTPSHQVTQMGQEVILRCVPISNHLYFYWYRQILGQKVEFLVSFYNNEISEKSEIFDDQFSVERPDGSNFTLKIRSTKLEDSAMYFCASIADWRETQYFGPGTRLLVL.

J is TRBJ2-4 and V is TRBV27; no definite D call. In germline, CDR1 is MNHEY, CDR2 SMNVEV (reference sequence). The CDR3 contains 15 residues. The V and J ends lost 7 bases and 4 bases respectively, with 17 bases between them. The DNA for the CDR3 is TGTGCCAGCACCTTAGGCAGGAAACTAAAAAACATTCAGTACTTC. It is translated as CASTLGRKLKNIQYF.

This clone is a singleton in its sample. The chain carries TRBV9 and TRBJ1-2; TRBD1 aligns across 8 bases. CDR1 is SGDLS and CDR2 is YYNGEE in the germline V gene. The CDR3 totals 16 residues. V was clipped by 3 bases and J by 4 bases; unmatched bases: 11. The CDR3 protein is CASSALNPTGGYGYTF. CDR3 nucleotide sequence: TGTGCCAGCAGCGCCCTGAACCCTACAGGGGGCTATGGCTACACCTTC.

This clone has only one observation. The chain uses TRBV10-3 and TRBJ1-2; D is unresolved. Germline CDR1 ENHRY, CDR2 SYGVKD. The CDR3 consists of 14 residues. V was cut by 6 bases and J by 4 bases, with 15 bases left in between. The CDR3 protein is CAIRKAGEGYGYTF. The CDR3 nucleotides are TGTGCCATCAGGAAAGCGGGTGAGGGCTATGGCTACACCTTC.

The chain uses TRBV11-2 and TRBJ2-7; TRBD1 matches 7 bases. The CDR3 is made up of 17 amino acids. V shed 5 bases, J shed 3 bases, and the junction held 16 bases outside the gene matches. Germline CDR1 reads SGHAT; CDR2 reads FQNNGV. The CDR3: CASSPDRAPLPNYEQYF. CDR3 nucleotide sequence: TGTGCCAGCAGCCCTGACAGGGCGCCACTACCAAACTACGAGCAGTACTTC.

This rearrangement joins TRBV10-1 to TRBJ1-1; TRBD1 agrees at 7 bases. Germline assignment: CDR1 WNHNN and CDR2 SYGVQD (reference sequence). The length of the CDR3 is 13 residues. V lost 10 bases and J lost 5; bases outside the gene matches: 10. The CDR3 loop is CATRTGAYTEAFF. The CDR3 DNA sequence: TGCGCCACGCGGACAGGCGCTTATACTGAAGCTTTCTTT.

The chain employs TRBV7-2 and TRBJ1-1; D possibly corresponds to TRBD1 (5 bases). This CDR3 comprises 13 residues. Trimming pared 4 bases from V and 3 bases from J, leaving 9 bases between. The germline CDR1 and CDR2 sequences are SGHTA and FQGNSA. The CDR3 is CASSSVGDTEAFF. The CDR3 DNA reads as TGTGCCAGCAGCTCCGTGGGGGACACTGAAGCTTTCTTT.

This clone was detected once. The chain joins TRBV9 to TRBJ2-2, with 10 positions matching TRBD1. V shed 7 bases and J 4 bases; nucleotides not matched to a gene: 4. Germline V gene data show CDR1 as SGDLS and CDR2 as YYNGEE. The CDR3 is 14 residues long. CDR3 sequence reads: CASGRTGGTGELFF. For the CDR3, the DNA is TGTGCCAGCGGACGGACAGGGGGCACCGGGGAGCTGTTTTTT.

The genes are TRBV11-2 and TRBJ1-4; D uncertain. The V end was cut by 2 bases, the J end by 8 bases, with 9 bases between. The length of the CDR3 is 13 residues. Germline values: CDR1 SGHAT, CDR2 FQNNGV. In DNA, the CDR3 is TGTGCCAGCAGCTTAATGCGAGGGGAAAAACTGTTTTTT. Amino acids: CASSLMRGEKLFF.

The rearrangement joins TRBV9 to TRBJ2-2, with 11 nucleotides matching TRBD1. The CDR3 loop spans 15 amino acids. CDR1 is SGDLS, CDR2 YYNGEE, per germline. V gave up 2 bases and J gave up 6 bases; unmatched junction bases: 3. CDR3 bases: TGTGCCAGCAGCGTTTCGGGACAGGGGGCCGGGGAGCTGTTTTTT. As protein: CASSVSGQGAGELFF.

This sequence joins TRBV6-6 and TRBJ1-4; unclear D gene. CDR1 is MNHNY, CDR2 SVGAGI, per germline (reference sequence). This CDR3 contains 13 residues. The ends were cut back, 0 bases at V and 8 bases at J, with 7 bases in the middle. The CDR3 protein is CASSYSGWEKLFF. CDR3 nucleotide sequence: TGTGCCAGCAGTTACTCAGGATGGGAAAAACTGTTTTTT.

The CDR3 sequence is CASSLEGPTYEQYV. DNA of the CDR3: TGTGCCAGCAGCTTAGAAGGTCCCACCTACGAGCAGTACGTC. The genes are TRBV11-2 and TRBJ2-7, with D hard to call. CDR1 and CDR2 (germline): SGHAT, FQNNGV. V shed 0 bases and J shed 2 bases, with 8 bases lying between them. The CDR3 runs 14 residues.

V usage is TRBV19 and J usage is TRBJ2-5, with 7 bases lining up with TRBD1. The V gene end was trimmed by 3 bases and the J gene end by 1 base; junction bases not matched to a gene: 5. CDR3 length: 15 amino acids. From germline, CDR1 is LNHDA and CDR2 SQIVND (reference sequence). The CDR3 protein is CASSIWDSLQETQYF. In DNA form, the CDR3 reads TGTGCCAGTAGTATTTGGGACAGCCTCCAAGAGACCCAGTACTTC. Based on the CDR3 plus reference TRBV19 and TRBJ2-5, the full variable domain is DGGITQSPKYLFRKEGQNVTLSCEQNLNHDAMYWYRQDPGQGLRLIYYSQIVNDFQKGDIAEGYSVSREKKESFPLTVTSAQKNPTAFYLCASSIWDSLQETQYFGPGTRLLVL.

The chain couples TRBV7-3 to TRBJ2-5; 10 positions match TRBD2. CDR1 is SGHTA and CDR2 is FQGTGA in the germline V gene. CDR3 length: 15 amino acids. Trimming took 6 bases from V and 5 from J; bases not matched to a gene: 9. The CDR3 sequence: CASSISGGAQETQYF. CDR3 coding DNA: TGTGCCAGCAGTATCAGCGGGGGGGCCCAGGAGACCCAGTACTTC.

J is TRBJ1-3 and V is TRBV5-4, with 8 bases lining up with TRBD1. Germline V gives CDR1 SGHNT, CDR2 YYREEE (reference sequence). V dropped 3 bases and J dropped 7; count of bases not matched to a gene: 6. This CDR3 comprises 14 residues. This CDR3 reads CASSSPGGPNTIYF. The CDR3 nucleotides read TGTGCCAGCAGCTCCCCAGGGGGCCCGAACACCATATATTTT.

The gene calls are TRBV7-2 and TRBJ1-4; D unclear. The CDR3 is 15 amino acids. Germline-derived CDR1 and CDR2 are SGHTA and FQGNSA. The V and J ends lost 5 bases and 2 bases respectively, with 12 bases between them. In DNA form, the CDR3 reads TGTGCCAGCAGCACCTTCGGGAGTACTAATGAAAAACTGTTTTTT. Its protein is CASSTFGSTNEKLFF.

The chain's CDR3 is CASRWNQGPEAFF. CDR3 coding DNA: TGTGCCAGCAGGTGGAACCAGGGGCCAGAAGCTTTCTTT. V gene TRBV5-6 combines with J gene TRBJ1-1; tentatively, D is TRBD1 (6 bases). CDR3 length: 13 residues. Germline V lookup: CDR1 SGHDT, CDR2 YYEEEE. V was pared by 5 bases and J by 8 bases, with 16 bases between.

The chain recombines TRBV11-2 with TRBJ2-7; 10 bases line up with TRBD1. From germline, CDR1 is SGHAT and CDR2 FQNNGV. The CDR3 covers 15 residues. J lost 2 bases, V lost 1 base, and 2 bases had no gene match. The CDR3 sequence: CASSLAGTGAYEQYF. The CDR3 DNA follows: TGTGCCAGCAGCTTAGCTGGGACAGGGGCCTACGAGCAGTACTTC. Combining the CDR3 with reference TRBV11-2 and TRBJ2-7 gives the whole variable domain EAGVAQSPRYKIIEKRQSVAFWCNPISGHATLYWYQQILGQGPKLLIQFQNNGVVDDSQLPKDRFSAERLKGVDSTLKIQPAKLEDSAVYLCASSLAGTGAYEQYFGPGTRLTVT.

The chain links TRBV19 to TRBJ1-1, with D possibly TRBD1 on 5 matching bases. This CDR3 comprises 14 residues. V lost 8 bases to trimming and J lost 1 base, with 14 bases between them. The germline V gene encodes CDR1 LNHDA and CDR2 SQIVND (reference sequence). CDR3: CASGRGDRNTEAFF. The CDR3, as DNA: TGTGCCAGTGGGCGGGGGGACCGGAACACTGAAGCTTTCTTT.

The chain carries TRBV25-1 and TRBJ2-3; the match to TRBD1 covers 9 bases. CDR1 and CDR2 from the germline V gene are MGHDK and SYGVNS. J lost 4 bases, V lost 2 bases, and 7 bases had no gene match. This CDR3 has 16 amino acids. CDR3 amino acids: CASSEAGTGRADTQYF. In DNA, the CDR3 is TGTGCCAGCAGTGAAGCCGGGACAGGGAGAGCAGATACGCAGTATTTT.